Listed here is a single T cell receptor (beta chain). These data originate in a study of blood T cell repertoires in COVID-19. Study context: COVID-19 samples from acute and convalescent phases originated in the United States, Italy and Spain.

In the original analysis: Nucleated cell number was recorded as an estimate derived from reference gene primer amplification. Data came from immunoSEQ multiplex PCR; TCRdb stores just in-frame clones and leaves some out. The D gene and trimming were derived from the DNA, and the V and J assignments and clone size from that table. The table has 300,000 to 450,000 clones, around 87% seen once. Looked up from germline, CDR1 is SGHVS and CDR2 is FQNEAQ. V shed 5 bases, J shed 10 bases, and the junction held 9 bases outside the gene matches. The CDR3 sequence is 15 residues long. This TCR was recovered from a human donor in a cohort sampled during active COVID-19. The chain uses TRBV7-8 and TRBJ2-1, with 12 bases that match TRBD2. Sequenced input: peripheral blood. As DNA, the CDR3 is TGTGCCAGCAGCCCGGGACTAGCGGGTACCGGGGAGCAGTTCTTC. Translation: CASSPGLAGTGEQFF.